The clone carrying this T cell receptor beta chain was seen a few times. This sample was included in a study of beta chain features in type 1 diabetes. The CDR3 covers 16 residues. Trimming pared 4 bases from V and 4 bases from J, leaving 17 bases between. Germline CDR1 and CDR2: MNHEY and SMNVEV (reference sequence). Since all of the isolated RNA was reverse transcribed, expressed TCRB transcripts were what got sequenced. The protocol was immunoSEQ multiplex PCR, while the TCRdb copy is restricted to in-frame clones and leaves out a portion. The sample contains hundreds of thousands of clones, around 15% of which appear only once.

This chain joins TRBV27 and TRBJ1-5; tentatively, D is TRBD1 (5 bases). This receptor was taken from a man younger than 40 in good health. Material for sequencing was central memory CD4+ T cells from blood. CDR3 sequence: CASSSTYGGRNQPQHF. The CDR3 DNA reads TGTGCCAGCAGTTCAACCTATGGGGGTAGGAATCAGCCCCAGCATTTT.